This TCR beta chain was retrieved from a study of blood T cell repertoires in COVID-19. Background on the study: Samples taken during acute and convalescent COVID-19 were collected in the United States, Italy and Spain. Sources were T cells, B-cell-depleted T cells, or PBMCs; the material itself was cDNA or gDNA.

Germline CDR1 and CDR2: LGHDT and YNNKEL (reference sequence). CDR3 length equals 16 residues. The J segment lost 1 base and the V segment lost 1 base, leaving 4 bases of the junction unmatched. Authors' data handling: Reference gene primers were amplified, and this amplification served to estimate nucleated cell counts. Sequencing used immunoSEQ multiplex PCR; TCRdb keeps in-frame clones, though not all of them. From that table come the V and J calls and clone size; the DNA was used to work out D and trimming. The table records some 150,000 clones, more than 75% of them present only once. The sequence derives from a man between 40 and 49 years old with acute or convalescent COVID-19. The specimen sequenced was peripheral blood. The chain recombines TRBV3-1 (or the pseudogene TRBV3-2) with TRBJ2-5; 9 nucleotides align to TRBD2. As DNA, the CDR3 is TGTGCCAGCAGCCAAGTTCGCGGGGGGGCCCAAGAGACCCAGTACTTC. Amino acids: CASSQVRGGAQETQYF.